The T cell receptor beta chain described here comes from a study of shared clonotypes between healthy human individuals. Study-wide results and caveats: What naive subsets generally showed was a larger estimated richness than memory subsets showed.

The germline V gene has CDR1 LNHDA and CDR2 SQIVND (reference sequence). The V end lost 7 bases, the J end lost 5 bases, and 12 bases lay between the germline ends. CDR3 length: 13 residues. Concerning this clone itself: Its cognate antigen is unknown.

All donors were Caucasian adults living in Nashville, Tennessee. Source study methods: Filtering differed because ImmunoSEQ produced junction-only sequences that carried no quality scores. Clones were read by immunoSEQ multiplex PCR, and TCRdb kept only the in-frame ones, dropping some. That table furnishes V, J and clone size, whereas the DNA furnished D and trimming. The sample records 2 million to 2.5 million clones, just under 95% being singletons. The specimen was naive CD4+ T cells from PBMCs. Stated subset: CD45RA+ positively selected. The chain uses TRBV19 and TRBJ1-5; D is ambiguous. The sequence derives from a man younger than 35 in good health. Some clones in this sample may be carry-over from other donors' samples. CDR3 sequence (DNA): TGTGCCAGTACGCCCCCCGGGGATCAGCCCCAGCATTTT. Encoded protein: CASTPPGDQPQHF.